A single sample gave rise to the 15 T cell receptor beta chains below, sequenced in a study of a mutant IDH1 vaccine in newly diagnosed glioma. Sequencing used immunoSEQ multiplex PCR; TCRdb keeps in-frame clones, though not all of them. This sample yields about 54,000 clones, of which 70% to 90% are seen a single time; roughly 19% belongs to the top ten. The time point is: baseline, week 1 (first vaccination visit). Treatment specified: pre-vaccination baseline after standard-of-care therapy. The source was PBMCs, collected from a glioma patient treated with radiotherapy, temozolomide or both. Receptors originate from a young man with glioma.

This chain joins TRBV9 and TRBJ2-7; D not certain. This CDR3 comprises 13 residues. Per germline, CDR1 SGDLS and CDR2 YYNGEE. The germline V and J ends were trimmed by 3 bases and 2 bases, with 9 bases remaining between them. As DNA, the CDR3 is TGTGCCAGCAGCGGCGACAAGACCTACGAGCAGTACTTC. Amino acids: CASSGDKTYEQYF.

The chain links TRBV9 to TRBJ2-3; a possible D gene is TRBD2 (6 bases). CDR3 size: 13 residues. Germline values: CDR1 SGDLS, CDR2 YYNGEE. Trimming took 0 bases from V and 10 from J, leaving 12 bases between them. The CDR3 here is CASSVGGGAAQYF. The CDR3 DNA reads as TGTGCCAGCAGCGTAGGTGGAGGGGCTGCGCAGTATTTT.

The rearrangement links TRBV27 to TRBJ2-7; D possibly uses TRBD1 or TRBD2 (5 bases each). The ends were cut back, 3 bases at V and 4 bases at J, with 19 bases in the middle. The CDR3 loop spans 16 amino acids. Germline CDR1 MNHEY, CDR2 SMNVEV (reference sequence). The CDR3 spells CASSFLSPMGDYEQYF. CDR3 nucleotides: TGTGCCAGCAGTTTCCTCTCACCCATGGGGGATTACGAGCAGTACTTC.

Notes on this clone: A read error may produce the germline difference seen at one junction end. The V call is TRBV2, the J call TRBJ1-5; 9 bases agree with TRBD1. CDR3 length: 14 residues. Germline loops: CDR1 SNHLY, CDR2 FYNNEI. CDR3 protein: CASSGQGGNQPQHF. The CDR3 DNA is TGTGCCAGCAGTGGACAGGGGGGCAACCAGCCCCAGCATTTT.

The rearrangement uses TRBV29-1 and TRBJ2-1; the D gene is possibly TRBD2 (7 bases). Trimming removed 3 bases from V and 0 bases from J, with 9 bases in between. Germline-derived CDR1 and CDR2 are SQVTM and ANQGSEA. The CDR3 is 14 amino acids. CDR3 in amino acids: CSVDGGRSYNEQFF. CDR3 DNA sequence: TGCAGCGTTGACGGGGGGCGCTCCTACAATGAGCAGTTCTTC.

The chain is built from TRBV10-3 and TRBJ1-2; 8 bases map to TRBD1. The CDR3 loop spans 13 amino acids. Germline CDR1 reads ENHRY; CDR2 reads SYGVKD. V lost 7 bases, J lost 5 bases, and 6 bases stayed unmatched. The CDR3 reads CAITPTGVYGYTF. The CDR3 bases are TGTGCCATCACCCCGACAGGGGTTTATGGCTACACCTTC.

This chain links TRBV6-5 with TRBJ2-3; no reliable D call. The germline V and J ends were trimmed by 0 bases and 2 bases, with 9 bases remaining between them. This CDR3 contains 15 residues. Germline V gene data show CDR1 as MNHEY and CDR2 as SVGAGI. CDR3 amino acids: CASSYSTRYTDTQYF. The CDR3 region has the DNA TGTGCCAGCAGTTACTCGACACGATACACAGATACGCAGTATTTT.

The chain employs TRBV4-1 and TRBJ1-1, with no clear D. V was shortened by 0 bases and J by 7 bases, with 12 bases between the two germline ends. CDR3 length equals 14 residues. Germline values: CDR1 MGHRA, CDR2 YSYEKL. This chain's CDR3 is CASSQDRSGNEAFF. In DNA form, the CDR3 reads TGCGCCAGCAGCCAAGATAGATCGGGTAATGAAGCTTTCTTT.

The chain uses TRBV19 and TRBJ1-5; D gene ambiguous. The CDR3 is made up of 15 amino acids. V lost 2 bases to trimming and J lost 0 bases, with 8 bases between them. Per the germline V gene, CDR1 is LNHDA and CDR2 is SQIVND (reference sequence). The CDR3 region is CASSIPGYSNQPQHF. The CDR3 DNA follows: TGTGCCAGTAGTATACCGGGCTATAGCAATCAGCCCCAGCATTTT.

V is TRBV7-4 and J is TRBJ2-2, with 8 bases that match TRBD2. J lost 0 bases, V lost 1 base, and 1 base had no gene match. The CDR3 covers 16 residues. Germline CDR1 is SGHVT and CDR2 is SQSDAQ. The CDR3 is CASSLDSGANTGELFF. The CDR3 DNA sequence: TGTGCCAGCAGCTTAGATAGCGGGGCGAACACCGGGGAGCTGTTTTTT.

The V gene is TRBV5-1, the J gene TRBJ1-1; 9 nucleotides match TRBD1. The V gene's germline CDR1 is SGHRS and CDR2 YFSETQ. The CDR3 totals 16 residues. With V trimmed by 2 bases and J by 0 bases, 5 bases remained unmatched. CDR3 nucleotide sequence: TGCGCCAGCAGCTTCTCGGGACAGGGATTGAACACTGAAGCTTTCTTT. This encodes CASSFSGQGLNTEAFF. Looking up the rest from reference TRBV5-1 and TRBJ1-1 gives the full variable domain: KAGVTQTPRYLIKTRGQQVTLSCSPISGHRSVSWYQQTPGQGLQFLFEYFSETQRNKGNFPGRFSGRQFSNSRSEMNVSTLELGDSALYLCASSFSGQGLNTEAFFGQGTRLTVV.

This clone was counted once. The gene calls are TRBV9 and TRBJ1-2; 8 positions agree with TRBD1. CDR1 SGDLS and CDR2 YYNGEE come from the germline V gene. The trim removed 4 bases at V and 3 bases at J, leaving 5 bases unmatched. This CDR3 spans 14 amino acids. Here the CDR3 DNA reads TGTGCCAGCAGCAGCCCAGGGGGCGACTATGGCTACACCTTC. Residues: CASSSPGGDYGYTF. The entire variable domain, with the rest obtained from reference TRBV9 and TRBJ1-2, is as follows: DSGVTQTPKHLITATGQRVTLRCSPRSGDLSVYWYQQSLDQGLQFLIQYYNGEERAKGNILERFSAQQFPDLHSELNLSSLELGDSALYFCASSSPGGDYGYTFGSGTRLTVV.

The V call is TRBV6-5, the J call TRBJ1-1; D remains ambiguous. Germline V gene data show CDR1 as MNHEY and CDR2 as SVGAGI. The V end was cut by 0 bases, the J end by 1 base, with 9 bases between. The CDR3 has 15 amino acids. For the CDR3, the DNA is TGTGCCAGCAGTTACTCGAATTGGGGGAACACTGAAGCTTTCTTT. Translation: CASSYSNWGNTEAFF.

The chain joins TRBV19 to TRBJ1-5, with D unclear. Germline CDR1 LNHDA, CDR2 SQIVND (reference sequence). V shed 5 bases and J shed 6 bases, with 8 bases lying between them. CDR3 length: 12 residues. In DNA, the CDR3 is TGTGCCAGTAGTTTTAGAGGTCAGCCCCAGCATTTT. Protein product: CASSFRGQPQHF.

With regard to this clone: Other DNA sequences in the same sample also yield this CDR3. The CDR3 here is CASSEGGSYEQYF. The CDR3 DNA is TGTGCCAGCAGTGAGGGGGGCTCCTACGAGCAGTACTTC. This chain joins TRBV6-1 and TRBJ2-7, with D maybe TRBD2 (6 bases). The V end lost 3 bases, the J end lost 0 bases, and 6 bases lay between the germline ends. The V gene's germline CDR1 is MNHNS and CDR2 SASEGT. This CDR3 spans 13 amino acids.